The clone carrying this T cell receptor beta chain was seen a handful of times. Per germline, CDR1 SGHTA and CDR2 FQGNSA. This CDR3 spans 15 amino acids. V lost 3 bases and J lost 2, with 10 bases in between. Unique molecular identifiers were incorporated when the TCRbeta library was constructed. TCRdb recomputed calls from the PCR reads with MiXCR, one row per CDR3 protein. Of over 550,000 distinct CDR3 sequences detected, about 10% appear once; the ten largest clones hold approximately 4.1%. This record comes from a study of T-cell reconstitution after alpha-beta-depleted transplantation in children.

The material was PBMCs from the stem cell graft donor, obtained from the stem cell graft. The sequence was collected from a human donor who donated a stem cell graft to a child with acute myeloid leukemia. The J gene is TRBJ2-2, the V gene TRBV7-2; no clear D gene. CDR3 in DNA: TGTGCCAGCAGCTTTGGACCGATCAACACCGGGGAGCTGTTTTTT. Translating gives CASSFGPINTGELFF.